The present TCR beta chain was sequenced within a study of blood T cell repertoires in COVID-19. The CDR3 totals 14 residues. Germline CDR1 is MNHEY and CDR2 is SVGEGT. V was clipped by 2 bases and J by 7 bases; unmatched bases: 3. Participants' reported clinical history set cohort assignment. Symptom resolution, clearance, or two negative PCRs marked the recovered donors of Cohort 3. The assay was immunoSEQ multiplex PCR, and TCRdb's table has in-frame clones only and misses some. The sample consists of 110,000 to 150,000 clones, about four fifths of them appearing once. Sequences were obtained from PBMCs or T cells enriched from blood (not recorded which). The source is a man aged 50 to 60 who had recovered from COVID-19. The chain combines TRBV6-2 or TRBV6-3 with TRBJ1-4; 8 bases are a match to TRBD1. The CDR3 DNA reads TGTGCCAGCAGTTACCCAGGGGGCGGTGAAAAACTGTTTTTT. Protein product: CASSYPGGGEKLFF.